These T cell receptor beta chains were read from a single sample in a study of blood T cell repertoires in COVID-19. The method was immunoSEQ multiplex PCR; TCRdb's version includes in-frame clones alone and lacks a portion of them. The sample records hundreds of thousands of clones, 70% to 90% being singletons. Sample: peripheral blood. Receptor source: a woman aged 45-60 years with COVID-19, enrolled during active disease. The CDR3 runs from the conserved cysteine through the conserved F or W. D genes are given only for firm matches. Clone size is given for some rows only: seen once, a few or many times, or a class if the clone is expanded.

D: -; J: TRBJ2-3; V: TRBV21-1; size: -; CDR3: CASIRGGTDTQYF; DNA: TGTGCCAGCATCCGGGGGGGCACAGATACGCAGTATTTT
D: TRBD2; J: TRBJ2-1; V: TRBV30; size: -; CDR3: CAWNPYLGAGGPVGEQFF; DNA: TGTGCCTGGAACCCGTATCTTGGAGCGGGGGGGCCTGTGGGTGAGCAGTTCTTC
D: -; J: TRBJ1-1; V: TRBV28; size: -; CDR3: CASSSGGGTEAFF; DNA: TGTGCCAGCAGTTCCGGGGGTGGCACTGAAGCTTTCTTT
D: -; J: TRBJ2-7; V: TRBV18; size: -; CDR3: CASSPLQGPGEQYF; DNA: TGTGCCAGCTCACCACTCCAGGGCCCCGGCGAGCAGTACTTC
D: TRBD1; J: TRBJ2-6; V: TRBV19; size: -; CDR3: CASSLRQGRANVLTF; DNA: TGTGCCAGTAGTCTTCGACAGGGGAGAGCCAACGTCCTGACTTTC
D: -; J: TRBJ2-3; V: TRBV5-1; size: -; CDR3: CASSSYRGLTDTQYF; DNA: TGCGCCAGCAGCTCATACAGGGGACTCACAGATACGCAGTATTTT
D: TRBD2; J: TRBJ2-2; V: TRBV9; size: -; CDR3: CASSLRIGSGGRTGELFF; DNA: TGTGCCAGCAGCCTCCGGATCGGTAGCGGGGGCCGGACCGGGGAGCTGTTTTTT
D: TRBD1; J: TRBJ1-2; V: TRBV6-6; size: -; CDR3: CASSYSGQGLDYTF; DNA: TGTGCCAGCAGTTACTCTGGACAGGGGTTAGACTACACCTTC
D: -; J: TRBJ1-3; V: TRBV6-5; size: -; CDR3: CASTAVWGNTIYF; DNA: TGTGCCAGCACAGCGGTGTGGGGAAACACCATATATTTT
D: -; J: TRBJ1-5; V: TRBV18; size: -; CDR3: CASSPLPGQPQHF; DNA: TGTGCCAGCTCACCGTTGCCAGGACAGCCCCAGCATTTT
D: -; J: TRBJ1-6; V: TRBV30; size: few; CDR3: CAWAGRVNSPLHF; DNA: TGTGCCTGGGCGGGACGGGTAAATTCACCCCTCCACTTT
D: TRBD1; J: TRBJ2-7; V: TRBV24-1; size: -; CDR3: CATSDPDRVGEQYF; DNA: TGTGCCACCAGTGATCCTGACAGGGTGGGCGAGCAGTACTTC
D: -; J: TRBJ1-2; V: TRBV5-8; size: -; CDR3: CASSSLLRDYGYTF; DNA: TGTGCCAGCAGCTCCCTGCTCCGGGACTATGGCTACACCTTC
D: TRBD1; J: TRBJ2-3; V: TRBV30; size: -; CDR3: CAWSPGQDLTDTQYF; DNA: TGTGCCTGGTCACCGGGACAGGACCTCACAGATACGCAGTATTTT
D: TRBD1; J: TRBJ2-3; V: TRBV28; size: -; CDR3: CATSGDRGQYF; DNA: TGTGCCACTTCAGGGGACAGGGGGCAGTATTTT
D: -; J: TRBJ2-2; V: TRBV5-1; size: -; CDR3: CASSTDILGGELFF; DNA: TGCGCCAGCAGCACGGACATCCTCGGCGGGGAGCTGTTTTTT
D: TRBD1; J: TRBJ1-1; V: TRBV19; size: -; CDR3: CASSMTGDTEAFF; DNA: TGTGCCAGTAGTATGACAGGGGACACTGAAGCTTTCTTT
D: TRBD1; J: TRBJ2-7; V: TRBV4-1; size: -; CDR3: CASSLYDRGNEQYF; DNA: TGCGCCAGCAGCCTATATGACAGGGGCAACGAGCAGTACTTC
D: TRBD2; J: TRBJ2-3; V: TRBV27; size: -; CDR3: CASSSLGGTATDTQYF; DNA: TGTGCCAGCAGTTCCCTGGGAGGGACTGCCACAGATACGCAGTATTTT
D: TRBD2; J: TRBJ2-7; V: TRBV7-9; size: -; CDR3: CASSWVLLGGTYEQYF; DNA: TGTGCCAGCAGCTGGGTTCTCTTGGGGGGGACCTACGAGCAGTACTTC
D: TRBD1; J: TRBJ2-7; V: TRBV5-6; size: -; CDR3: CASSSGQGAYEQYF; DNA: TGTGCCAGCAGCTCCGGACAGGGGGCCTACGAGCAGTACTTC
D: -; J: TRBJ1-4; V: TRBV2; size: -; CDR3: CASSDRLRGANEKLFF; DNA: TGTGCCAGCAGTGACAGACTCAGGGGAGCTAATGAAAAACTGTTTTTT
D: -; J: TRBJ1-6; V: TRBV7-6; size: -; CDR3: CASSLDMAGNSPLHF; DNA: TGTGCCAGCAGCTTAGACATGGCCGGGAATTCACCCCTCCACTTT
D: TRBD1; J: TRBJ1-3; V: TRBV30; size: once; CDR3: CAWSEDRVSGNTIYF; DNA: TGTGCCTGGAGCGAGGACAGGGTTTCTGGAAACACCATATATTTT
D: -; J: TRBJ2-2; V: TRBV27; size: few; CDR3: CASSLYGITGELFF; DNA: TGTGCCAGCAGTTTATACGGGATCACCGGGGAGCTGTTTTTT
D: -; J: TRBJ1-1; V: TRBV27; size: -; CDR3: CASSQRTASMTEAFF; DNA: TGTGCCAGCAGTCAGCGGACAGCGTCTATGACTGAAGCTTTCTTT
D: -; J: TRBJ1-5; V: TRBV6-6; size: few; CDR3: CASRESRVYSSPQHF; DNA: TGTGCCAGCAGGGAATCGAGGGTCTACAGCAGCCCCCAGCATTTT
D: -; J: TRBJ2-2; V: TRBV18; size: -; CDR3: CASSPFPVTENTGELFF; DNA: TGTGCCAGCTCACCCTTCCCCGTAACAGAGAACACCGGGGAGCTGTTTTTT
D: TRBD1; J: TRBJ2-3; V: TRBV7-8; size: -; CDR3: CASSLVTGGTDTQYF; DNA: TGTGCCAGCAGCTTAGTGACAGGGGGCACAGATACGCAGTATTTT
D: -; J: TRBJ1-1; V: TRBV5-6; size: -; CDR3: CASSFSVDGEAFF; DNA: TGTGCCAGCAGCTTCTCAGTCGATGGTGAAGCTTTCTTT
D: -; J: TRBJ1-2; V: TRBV6-1; size: -; CDR3: CASSENGNYGYTF; DNA: TGTGCCAGCAGTGAAAACGGGAACTATGGCTACACCTTC
D: TRBD1; J: TRBJ1-5; V: TRBV19; size: -; CDR3: CASSITGGSNQPQHF; DNA: TGTGCCAGTAGCATCACAGGGGGTTCCAATCAGCCCCAGCATTTT
D: -; J: TRBJ1-6; V: TRBV10-3; size: -; CDR3: CAISESRQGGGSYNSPLHF; DNA: TGTGCCATCAGTGAGTCGAGACAAGGGGGTGGCTCCTATAATTCACCCCTCCACTTT
D: TRBD1; J: TRBJ1-4; V: TRBV4-1; size: -; CDR3: CASSQVEGATEKLFF; DNA: TGCGCCAGCAGCCAAGTTGAGGGGGCGACCGAAAAACTGTTTTTT
D: -; J: TRBJ1-4; V: TRBV29-1; size: -; CDR3: CSGWGVDEKLFF; DNA: TGCAGCGGGTGGGGGGTCGATGAAAAACTGTTTTTT
D: -; J: TRBJ1-3; V: TRBV19; size: -; CDR3: CASRRGGWSGNTIYF; DNA: TGTGCCAGTAGAAGGGGAGGGTGGTCTGGAAACACCATATATTTT
D: -; J: TRBJ1-5; V: TRBV2; size: -; CDR3: CASSEWGGAQHF; DNA: TGTGCCAGCAGTGAGTGGGGAGGGGCCCAGCATTTT
D: TRBD1; J: TRBJ1-2; V: TRBV5-1; size: -; CDR3: CASSPIGTAETNYGYTF; DNA: TGCGCCAGCAGCCCGATTGGGACAGCGGAAACTAACTATGGCTACACCTTC
D: TRBD1; J: TRBJ1-4; V: TRBV30; size: -; CDR3: CAWRSTGTGASGEKLFF; DNA: TGTGCCTGGAGAAGTACGGGGACAGGGGCATCTGGGGAAAAACTGTTTTTT
D: TRBD2; J: TRBJ2-1; V: TRBV5-1; size: -; CDR3: CASSVARGGLNNEQFF; DNA: TGCGCCAGCAGCGTTGCGCGGGGGGGCCTCAACAATGAGCAGTTCTTC
D: -; J: TRBJ1-1; V: TRBV27; size: -; CDR3: CATGGGGATEAFF; DNA: TGTGCCACCGGCGGGGGGGGTGCCACTGAAGCTTTCTTT
D: TRBD1; J: TRBJ1-5; V: TRBV19; size: -; CDR3: CASSHPRDRMALGPQHF; DNA: TGTGCCAGTAGCCATCCCAGGGACAGGATGGCGCTTGGGCCCCAGCATTTT
D: TRBD1; J: TRBJ1-4; V: TRBV30; size: -; CDR3: CAWRPTGVGVEKLFF; DNA: TGTGCCTGGAGGCCTACAGGGGTGGGCGTCGAAAAACTGTTTTTT